The source of this TCR beta chain is a study of cytomegalovirus exposure and HLA in healthy donors. Of note for this clone: Its antigen is currently unknown.

Study-level points and caveats: Fewer N-insertions than the roughly 670-donor mean were reportedly shown by an Asian-associated ancestry cluster in a later analysis.

13 Jbeta primers and 60 Vbeta primers were used for the PCR. Profiling relied on immunoSEQ multiplex PCR, and the TCRdb table lists in-frame clones only, not all of them. The data contain 140,000 or so clones, nearly 80% of them seen just once; the ten biggest clones take up about 1.7%. CDR1 SGHRS and CDR2 YFSETQ come from the germline V gene. The length of the CDR3 is 14 residues. With 4 bases clipped from V and 7 bases from J, the junction kept 9 bases outside the gene matches. The TCR originated in a woman aged 30 to 39 in good health and CMV-seronegative. The chain employs TRBV5-1 and TRBJ2-7; 9 bases map to TRBD2. The sequencing sample was made of PBMCs. CDR3 coding DNA: TGCGCCAGCAGCCCGGGACTAGCATGGAGTGAGCAGTACTTC. Protein: CASSPGLAWSEQYF.